This T cell receptor beta chain was obtained from a study of relationships among human T cell subsets. Study findings and constraints: Substantial CDR3 sharing among Th1, Th2 and regulatory cells suggested stochastic fate choice.

The Th1 cells were the flow-through after CD25, CD56 and CD294 bead selections. This clonotype was seen more than once but under ten times. Its antigen remains unknown. Semiquantitative ARM-PCR amplified T cell receptor alpha and beta CDR3 regions from mRNA. Tagged nested gene-specific primers were used first, then communal superprimers amplified exponentially. TCRdb fed the multiplex PCR reads into MiXCR, producing one record per CDR3 protein. This table has 13,000 or so distinct CDR3 sequences, around 69% appearing once. Germline V gene sequence: CDR1 SGHDN, CDR2 FVKESK. V lost 1 base to trimming and J lost 6 bases, with 22 bases between them. The CDR3 length is 18 residues.

This TCR derives from a man aged 35 to 55 in good health. The specimen sequenced was CD4+ Th1 cells sorted from blood. The chain has TRBV14 and TRBJ2-1; D may be TRBD1 (8 bases). The CDR3 nucleotides are TGTGCCAGCAGCCAAGGACAGGGGAGGGGGCCCAGGGGCAATGAGCAGTTCTTC. This codes for CASSQGQGRGPRGNEQFF.